These 21 T cell receptor beta chains share one sample of origin, sequenced in a study of blood T cell repertoires in COVID-19. Sequencing was performed with immunoSEQ multiplex PCR; in TCRdb, only in-frame clones are kept and a portion is missing. The sample holds hundreds of thousands of clones, around 90% seen once. Sequences were obtained from peripheral blood. The receptors were gathered from a human donor in a cohort sampled during active COVID-19.

The chain uses TRBV29-1 and TRBJ1-1, with TRBD1 identical over 8 bases. This CDR3 contains 14 residues. Per the germline V gene, CDR1 is SQVTM and CDR2 is ANQGSEA. V dropped 7 bases and J dropped 7; count of bases not matched to a gene: 14. As DNA, the CDR3 is TGCAGCGCAATCTTCGGACAGGGAGGGGATGAAGCTTTCTTT. It is translated as CSAIFGQGGDEAFF.

V is TRBV19 and J is TRBJ1-1, with TRBD1 identical over 9 bases. The CDR3 is 14 residues long. V shed 4 bases, J shed 7 bases, and the junction held 7 bases outside the gene matches. Germline values: CDR1 LNHDA, CDR2 SQIVND (reference sequence). In nucleotides, the CDR3 is TGTGCCAGTAGTACCCTTCTGGACAGGGGTGAAGCTTTCTTT. Translated: CASSTLLDRGEAFF.

The sample holds a few counts of this clone. The chain has TRBV29-1 and TRBJ2-3; 10 bases are shared with TRBD1. The V segment lost 2 bases and the J segment 3 bases; nucleotides outside the gene matches: 5. The germline V gene encodes CDR1 SQVTM and CDR2 ANQGSEA. The CDR3 is 15 residues long. This CDR3 reads CSVETLGQGTDTQYF. CDR3 nucleotide sequence: TGCAGCGTTGAAACCTTGGGACAGGGGACAGATACGCAGTATTTT.

The chain couples TRBV28 to TRBJ2-5; possibly TRBD1 for D (6 bases). Germline V gene data show CDR1 as MDHEN and CDR2 as SYDVKM. CDR3 length equals 15 residues. Trimming took off 5 bases at V and 3 bases at J, with 16 bases between the two ends. The CDR3 DNA reads as TGTGCCAGCAGTCCCGCAGGGGAATGGGAAGAGACCCAGTACTTC. The encoded protein is CASSPAGEWEETQYF. Combining the CDR3 with reference TRBV28 and TRBJ2-5 gives the whole variable domain DVKVTQSSRYLVKRTGEKVFLECVQDMDHENMFWYRQDPGLGLRLIYFSYDVKMKEKGDIPEGYSVSREKKERFSLILESASTNQTSMYLCASSPAGEWEETQYFGPGTRLLVL.

This chain uses TRBV7-2 with TRBJ1-2, with TRBD1 matching over 8 bases. Looked up from germline, CDR1 is SGHTA and CDR2 is FQGNSA. This CDR3 has 15 residues. V was clipped by 5 bases and J by 7 bases; unmatched bases: 12. The CDR3 sequence is CASSLQTGEELGYTF. CDR3 sequence (DNA): TGTGCCAGCAGCCTCCAGACAGGGGAAGAACTTGGCTACACCTTC.

The chain employs TRBV4-1 and TRBJ2-2, with 7 bases identical to TRBD2. Losses at the gene ends were 1 base for V and 7 bases for J; bases not matched to a gene: 6. In germline, CDR1 is MGHRA, CDR2 YSYEKL. CDR3 size: 15 residues. The DNA of the CDR3 is TGCGCCAGCAGCCAAGGCGGGAGTGGTTTCGGGGAGCTGTTTTTT. This encodes CASSQGGSGFGELFF.

This clone was counted only a few times. This chain uses TRBV28 with TRBJ2-7; D possibly corresponds to TRBD1 (6 bases). CDR1 and CDR2 from the germline V gene are MDHEN and SYDVKM. This CDR3 comprises 11 residues. The V end lost 7 bases, the J end lost 7 bases, and 11 bases lay between the germline ends. The CDR3 nucleotides read TGTGCCAGCACCTCCGGACAGGAGCAGTACTTC. It encodes CASTSGQEQYF.

About this clone: Other DNA sequences from this sample encode an identical CDR3 as well. CDR3 sequence: CASSPEGASSGNTIYF. The CDR3 DNA reads TGTGCCAGCTCACCGGAAGGGGCGAGCTCTGGAAACACCATATATTTT. This rearrangement joins TRBV18 to TRBJ1-3; D may be TRBD1 (5 bases). Trimming cost V 3 bases and J 0 bases, with 12 bases left between them. Germline CDR1 is KGHSH and CDR2 is LQKENI. The CDR3 totals 16 residues.

The V and J genes are TRBV7-2 and TRBJ2-1; tentatively, D is TRBD1 (5 bases). V dropped 1 base and J dropped 10 bases, with 14 bases sitting between them. The CDR3 extends over 14 amino acids. From germline, CDR1 is SGHTA and CDR2 FQGNSA. Here the CDR3 reads CASSLDPGSREQFF. CDR3 sequence (DNA): TGTGCCAGCAGCTTAGATCCAGGGTCTCGGGAGCAGTTCTTC.

The chain recombines TRBV4-1 with TRBJ2-1; TRBD2 matches at 8 bases. The junction had 7 bases not matched to a gene; V was cut back by 6 bases and J by 0 bases. The CDR3 is 16 residues long. CDR1 is MGHRA, CDR2 YSYEKL, per germline. In DNA form, the CDR3 reads TGCGCCAGCAGATCTAGCGGGTCTAGCTCCTACAATGAGCAGTTCTTC. This sequence encodes CASRSSGSSSYNEQFF.

V gene TRBV10-3 combines with J gene TRBJ2-5, with 10 nucleotides matching TRBD2. V lost 2 bases, J lost 2 bases, and 5 bases stayed unmatched. The length of the CDR3 is 16 residues. Germline-derived CDR1 and CDR2 are ENHRY and SYGVKD. CDR3 residues: CAISEGLSGGQETQYF. DNA for the CDR3: TGTGCCATCAGTGAGGGGCTTAGCGGGGGGCAAGAGACCCAGTACTTC.

The J gene is TRBJ1-2, the V gene TRBV3-1 (or the pseudogene TRBV3-2); TRBD1 matches 8 bases. V lost 4 bases, J lost 0 bases, and 4 bases stayed unmatched. This CDR3 is built from 15 residues. Germline loops: CDR1 LGHDT, CDR2 YNNKEL (reference sequence). CDR3 DNA: TGTGCCAGCAGCCCGGACAGGGCGGCTAACTATGGCTACACCTTC. Translated, it gives CASSPDRAANYGYTF.

This chain connects TRBV27 to TRBJ2-7; 8 bases match TRBD1. This CDR3 comprises 14 residues. Germline V gene data show CDR1 as MNHEY and CDR2 as SMNVEV (reference sequence). The V segment lost 3 bases and the J segment 5 bases; nucleotides outside the gene matches: 6. As DNA, the CDR3 is TGTGCCAGCAGTTTGAGACAGGGGTATAACGAGCAGTACTTC. It is translated as CASSLRQGYNEQYF.

J is TRBJ2-2 and V is TRBV11-3; tentatively, D is TRBD1 (5 bases). This CDR3 has 14 amino acids. V was pared by 5 bases and J by 8 bases, with 15 bases between. The germline gives CDR1 SGHNT, CDR2 YENEEA. The CDR3 nucleotides read TGTGCCAGCAGCCTAAGGACAAGGGCGGGGGAGCTGTTTTTT. Its protein is CASSLRTRAGELFF.

V is TRBV19 and J is TRBJ2-1; possible D gene TRBD2, 5 bases. The CDR3 consists of 15 residues. Germline loops: CDR1 LNHDA, CDR2 SQIVND (reference sequence). V dropped 1 base and J dropped 0 bases, with 7 bases sitting between them. The CDR3 nucleotides are TGTGCCAGTAGTATAGGCGGGTTCTCCTACAATGAGCAGTTCTTC. Encoded protein: CASSIGGFSYNEQFF.

The gene calls are TRBV7-2 and TRBJ2-3, with 13 nucleotides matching TRBD2. The junction had 7 bases not matched to a gene; V was cut back by 6 bases and J by 1 base. This CDR3 spans 17 amino acids. Germline V CDR1 and CDR2: SGHTA, FQGNSA. CDR3: CASSPRTSGGGTDTQYF. DNA of the CDR3: TGTGCCAGCAGTCCTCGGACTAGCGGGGGTGGCACAGATACGCAGTATTTT.

The V call is TRBV12-3 or TRBV12-4, the J call TRBJ1-5; D is uncertain. V was pared by 3 bases and J by 4 bases, with 7 bases between. The CDR3 extends over 13 amino acids. CDR3 loop: CASSFAENQPQHF. In nucleotides, the CDR3 is TGTGCCAGCAGTTTCGCCGAGAATCAGCCCCAGCATTTT.

The chain links TRBV25-1 to TRBJ1-3, with a tentative D call TRBD1 (5 bases). Per germline, CDR1 MGHDK and CDR2 SYGVNS. This CDR3 region has 16 residues. V lost 3 bases and J 1 base, leaving 13 bases between the germline ends. CDR3 sequence: CASSDGFRGSGNTIYF. The CDR3 DNA sequence: TGTGCCAGCAGTGACGGTTTCCGGGGGTCTGGAAACACCATATATTTT.

V gene TRBV28 combines with J gene TRBJ1-5, with 9 bases aligning to TRBD1. The V and J ends lost 7 bases and 5 bases, in that order; junction bases with no gene match: 6. Germline CDR1 MDHEN, CDR2 SYDVKM. The CDR3 extends over 14 amino acids. CDR3 protein: CASIRTGDYQPQHF. The CDR3 bases are TGTGCCAGCATCCGGACAGGGGACTATCAGCCCCAGCATTTT.

V is TRBV5-1 and J is TRBJ2-5, with a weak D call TRBD2 (5 bases). The germline V gene encodes CDR1 SGHRS and CDR2 YFSETQ. V was pared by 3 bases and J by 5 bases, with 14 bases between. This CDR3 is 14 amino acids long. DNA for the CDR3: TGCGCCAGCAGCTCATCCGGACTCGGTGAGACCCAGTACTTC. It translates to CASSSSGLGETQYF.

The V and J genes are TRBV28 and TRBJ2-7; 8 bases match TRBD2. Germline trimming cut 1 base from V and 6 bases from J; bases unmatched to any gene: 11. The CDR3 is made up of 16 amino acids. Germline V CDR1 and CDR2: MDHEN, SYDVKM. This CDR3 reads CASSLLIGTSPLEQYF. CDR3 sequence (DNA): TGTGCCAGCAGTTTATTAATCGGGACTAGTCCCCTCGAGCAGTACTTC. Together with reference TRBV28 and TRBJ2-7, the CDR3 gives the full variable domain: DVKVTQSSRYLVKRTGEKVFLECVQDMDHENMFWYRQDPGLGLRLIYFSYDVKMKEKGDIPEGYSVSREKKERFSLILESASTNQTSMYLCASSLLIGTSPLEQYFGPGTRLTVT.